The source of this T cell receptor beta chain is a study of T cell changes during pregnancy in multiple sclerosis. Trimming left V 5 bases short and J 1 base short, with 11 bases between. Germline V gene sequence: CDR1 MNHEY, CDR2 SVGAGI. The CDR3 consists of 14 residues. This clone was seen a single time. Measured with immunoSEQ multiplex PCR; TCRdb has only the in-frame clones, and not every one. The table has approximately 100,000 clones, 92% seen once; the top ten hold more than 2%. J is TRBJ1-2 and V is TRBV6-5; TRBD1 might be the D (6 bases). Specimen: peripheral blood, collected after pregnancy. This TCR was recovered from a female donor in good health, enrolled as a control in a pregnancy study. The CDR3 region is CASSREGDNYGYTF. CDR3 DNA sequence: TGTGCCAGCAGTCGAGAGGGGGATAACTATGGCTACACCTTC.